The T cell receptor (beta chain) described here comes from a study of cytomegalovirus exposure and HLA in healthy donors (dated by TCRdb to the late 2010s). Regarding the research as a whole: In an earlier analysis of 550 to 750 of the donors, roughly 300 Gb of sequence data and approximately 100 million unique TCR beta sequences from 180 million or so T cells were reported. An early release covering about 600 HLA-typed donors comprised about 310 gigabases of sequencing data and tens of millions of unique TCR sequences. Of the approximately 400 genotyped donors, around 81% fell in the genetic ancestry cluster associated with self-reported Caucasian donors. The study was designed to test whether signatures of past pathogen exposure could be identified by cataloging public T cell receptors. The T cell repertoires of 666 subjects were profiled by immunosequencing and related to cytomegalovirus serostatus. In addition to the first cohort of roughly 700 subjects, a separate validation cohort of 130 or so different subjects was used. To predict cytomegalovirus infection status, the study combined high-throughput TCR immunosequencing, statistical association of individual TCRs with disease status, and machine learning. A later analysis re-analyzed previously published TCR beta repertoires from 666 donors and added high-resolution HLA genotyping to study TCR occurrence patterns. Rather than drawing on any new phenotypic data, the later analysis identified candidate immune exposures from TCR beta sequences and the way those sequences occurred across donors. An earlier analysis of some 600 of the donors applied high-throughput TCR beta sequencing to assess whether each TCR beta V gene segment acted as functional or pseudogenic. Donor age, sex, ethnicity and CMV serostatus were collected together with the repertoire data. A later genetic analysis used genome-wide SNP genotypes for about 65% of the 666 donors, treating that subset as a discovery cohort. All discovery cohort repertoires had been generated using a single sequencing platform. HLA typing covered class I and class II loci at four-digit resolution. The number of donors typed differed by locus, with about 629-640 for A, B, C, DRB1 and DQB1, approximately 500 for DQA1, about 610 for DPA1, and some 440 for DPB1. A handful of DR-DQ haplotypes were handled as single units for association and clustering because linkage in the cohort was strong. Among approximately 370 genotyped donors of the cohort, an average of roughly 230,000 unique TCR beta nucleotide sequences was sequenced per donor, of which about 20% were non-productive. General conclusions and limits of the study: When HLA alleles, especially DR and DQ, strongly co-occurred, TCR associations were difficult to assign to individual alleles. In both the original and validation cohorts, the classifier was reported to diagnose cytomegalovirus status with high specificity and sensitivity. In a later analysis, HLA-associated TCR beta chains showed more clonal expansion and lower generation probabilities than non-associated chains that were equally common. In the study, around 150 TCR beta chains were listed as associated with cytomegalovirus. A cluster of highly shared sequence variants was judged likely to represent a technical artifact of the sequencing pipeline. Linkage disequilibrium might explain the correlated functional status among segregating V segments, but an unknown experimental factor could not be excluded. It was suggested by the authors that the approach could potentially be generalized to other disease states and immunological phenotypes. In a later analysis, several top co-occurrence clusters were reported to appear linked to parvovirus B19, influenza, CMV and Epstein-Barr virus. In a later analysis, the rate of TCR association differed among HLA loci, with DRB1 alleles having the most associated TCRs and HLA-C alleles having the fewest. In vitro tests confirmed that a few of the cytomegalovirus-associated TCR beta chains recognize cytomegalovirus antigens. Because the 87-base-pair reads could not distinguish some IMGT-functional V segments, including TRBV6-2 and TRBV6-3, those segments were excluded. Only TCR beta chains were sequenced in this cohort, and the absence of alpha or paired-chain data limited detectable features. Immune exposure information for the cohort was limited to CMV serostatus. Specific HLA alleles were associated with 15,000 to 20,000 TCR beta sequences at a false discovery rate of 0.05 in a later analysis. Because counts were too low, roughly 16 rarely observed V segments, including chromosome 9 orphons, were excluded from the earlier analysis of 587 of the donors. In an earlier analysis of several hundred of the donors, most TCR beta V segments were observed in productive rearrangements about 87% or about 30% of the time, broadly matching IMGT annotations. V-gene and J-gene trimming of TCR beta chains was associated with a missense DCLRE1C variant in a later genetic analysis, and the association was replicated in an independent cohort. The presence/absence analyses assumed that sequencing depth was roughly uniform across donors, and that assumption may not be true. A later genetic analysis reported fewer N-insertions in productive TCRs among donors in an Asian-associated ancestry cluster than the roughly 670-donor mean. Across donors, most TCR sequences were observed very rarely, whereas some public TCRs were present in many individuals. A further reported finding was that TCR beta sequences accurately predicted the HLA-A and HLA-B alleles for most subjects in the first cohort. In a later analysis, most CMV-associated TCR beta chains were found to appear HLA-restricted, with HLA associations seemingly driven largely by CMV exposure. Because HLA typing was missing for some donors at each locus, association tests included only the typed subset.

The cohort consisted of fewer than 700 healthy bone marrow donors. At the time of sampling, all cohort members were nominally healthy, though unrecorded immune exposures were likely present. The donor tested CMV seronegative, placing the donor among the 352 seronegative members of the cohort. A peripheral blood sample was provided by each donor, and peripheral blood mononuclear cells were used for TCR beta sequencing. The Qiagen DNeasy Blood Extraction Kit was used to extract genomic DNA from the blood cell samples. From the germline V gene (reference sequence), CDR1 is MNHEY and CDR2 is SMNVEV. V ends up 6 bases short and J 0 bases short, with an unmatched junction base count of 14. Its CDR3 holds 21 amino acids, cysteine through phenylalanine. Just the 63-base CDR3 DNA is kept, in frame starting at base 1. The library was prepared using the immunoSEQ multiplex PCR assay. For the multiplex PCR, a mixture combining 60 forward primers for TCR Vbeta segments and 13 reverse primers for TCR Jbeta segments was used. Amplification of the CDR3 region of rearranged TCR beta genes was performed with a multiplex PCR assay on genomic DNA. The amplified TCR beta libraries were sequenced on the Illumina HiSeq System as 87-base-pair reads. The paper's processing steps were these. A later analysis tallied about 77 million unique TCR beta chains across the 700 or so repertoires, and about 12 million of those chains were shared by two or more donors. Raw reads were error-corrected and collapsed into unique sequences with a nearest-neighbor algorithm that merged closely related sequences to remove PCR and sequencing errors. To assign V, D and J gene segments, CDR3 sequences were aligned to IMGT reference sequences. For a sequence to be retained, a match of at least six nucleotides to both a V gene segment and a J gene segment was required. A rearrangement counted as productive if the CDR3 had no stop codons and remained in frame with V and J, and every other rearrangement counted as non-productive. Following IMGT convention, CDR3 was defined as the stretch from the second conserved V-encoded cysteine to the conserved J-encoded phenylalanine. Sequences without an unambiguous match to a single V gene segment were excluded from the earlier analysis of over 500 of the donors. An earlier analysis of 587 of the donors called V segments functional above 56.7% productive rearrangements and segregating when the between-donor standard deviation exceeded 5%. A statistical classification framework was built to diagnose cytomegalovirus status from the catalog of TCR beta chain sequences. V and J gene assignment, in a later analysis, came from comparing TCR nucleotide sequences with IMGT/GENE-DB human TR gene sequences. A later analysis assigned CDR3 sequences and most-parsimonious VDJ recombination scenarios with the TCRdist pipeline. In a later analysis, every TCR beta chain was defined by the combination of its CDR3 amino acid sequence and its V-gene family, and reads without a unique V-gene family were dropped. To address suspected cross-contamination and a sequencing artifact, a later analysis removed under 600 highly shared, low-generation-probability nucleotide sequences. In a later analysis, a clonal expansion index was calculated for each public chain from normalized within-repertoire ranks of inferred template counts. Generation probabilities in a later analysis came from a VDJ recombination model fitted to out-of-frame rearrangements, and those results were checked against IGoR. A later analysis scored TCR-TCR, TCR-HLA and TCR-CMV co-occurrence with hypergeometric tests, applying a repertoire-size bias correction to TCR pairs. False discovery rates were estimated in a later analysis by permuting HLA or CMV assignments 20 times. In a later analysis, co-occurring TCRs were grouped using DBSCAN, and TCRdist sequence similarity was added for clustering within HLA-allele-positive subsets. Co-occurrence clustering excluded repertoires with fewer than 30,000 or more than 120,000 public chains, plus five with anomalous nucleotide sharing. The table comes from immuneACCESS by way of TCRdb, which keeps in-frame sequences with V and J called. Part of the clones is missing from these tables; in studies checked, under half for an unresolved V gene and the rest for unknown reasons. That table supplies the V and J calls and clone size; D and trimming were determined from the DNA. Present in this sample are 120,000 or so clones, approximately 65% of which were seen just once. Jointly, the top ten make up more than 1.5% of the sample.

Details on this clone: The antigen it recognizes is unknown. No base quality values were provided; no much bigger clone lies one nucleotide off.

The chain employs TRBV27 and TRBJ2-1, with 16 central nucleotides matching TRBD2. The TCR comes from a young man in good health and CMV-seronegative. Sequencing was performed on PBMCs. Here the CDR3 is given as CASRTRPGLAGGLSSYNEQFF. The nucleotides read TGTGCCAGCAGGACGCGACCGGGACTAGCGGGGGGGCTGAGCTCCTACAATGAGCAGTTCTTC.